One T cell receptor (beta chain) is described in this entry. The record originates from a study of blood T cell repertoires in COVID-19. Generated by immunoSEQ multiplex PCR, the TCRdb table keeps only in-frame clones and is missing some. This sample has around 220,000 clones, with approximately 86% found just once. The sequenced material came from peripheral blood. This receptor was obtained from an elderly woman with active or convalescent COVID-19.

The CDR3 reads CASSPGQPNTEAFF. In DNA, the CDR3 is TGCGCCAGCAGTCCGGGACAGCCCAACACTGAAGCTTTCTTT. The chain employs TRBV10-1 and TRBJ1-1, with 7 bases lining up with TRBD1. The junction had 5 bases not matched to a gene; V was cut back by 5 bases and J by 2 bases. The germline V gene has CDR1 WNHNN and CDR2 SYGVQD (reference sequence). The CDR3 has 14 residues.